Below are 28 T cell receptor beta chains sequenced from a single sample in a study of early T cells in non-severe SARS-CoV-2 infection. A single record per CDR3 protein comes from TCRdb applying MiXCR to the 5' RACE reads. This table holds about 36,000 distinct CDR3 sequences, roughly 5.3% found once. Sequenced sample: whole blood. These receptors were taken from an adult who was a healthcare worker with PCR-confirmed SARS-CoV-2 infection or an uninfected control (not recorded which).

This clonotype was detected many times. V gene TRBV7-2 combines with J gene TRBJ1-1; 7 bases map to TRBD1. J gave up 3 bases and V 2 bases, and 6 bases lay outside the gene matches. Germline V gives CDR1 SGHTA, CDR2 FQGNSA. The CDR3 runs to 15 residues. In DNA, the CDR3 is TGTGCCAGCAGCTTAACTAGGGACAGATACACTGAAGCTTTCTTT. Translation gives CASSLTRDRYTEAFF.

This clonotype was picked up many times. This chain links TRBV4-3 with TRBJ1-5; no definite D call. V lost 1 base to trimming and J lost 7 bases, with 8 bases between them. The CDR3 sequence is 13 residues long. CDR1 LGHNA and CDR2 YSLEER come from the germline V gene. CDR3 region: CASSQARWQPQHF. In DNA, the CDR3 is TGCGCCAGCAGCCAAGCTCGGTGGCAGCCCCAGCATTTT.

This clonotype has ten or more counts. V usage is TRBV5-1 and J usage is TRBJ2-7; either TRBD1 or TRBD2 may supply D (5 bases each). The CDR3 consists of 12 residues. Germline assignment: CDR1 SGHRS and CDR2 YFSETQ. V was shortened by 0 bases and J by 9 bases, with 10 bases between the two germline ends. CDR3 protein: CASSLEGSRQYF. CDR3 coding DNA: TGCGCCAGCAGCTTGGAGGGGAGTCGGCAGTACTTC.

The chain couples TRBV14 to TRBJ1-2; D not certain. Germline values: CDR1 SGHDN, CDR2 FVKESK. The V end was cut by 1 base, the J end by 4 bases, with 13 bases between. The CDR3 loop spans 15 amino acids. CDR3 region: CASSQGWQAAYGYTF. Here the CDR3 DNA reads TGTGCCAGCAGCCAAGGGTGGCAGGCAGCCTATGGCTACACCTTC.

This clonotype has a handful of counts. The gene calls are TRBV5-1 and TRBJ2-1; 7 bases align to TRBD1. Germline CDR1 is SGHRS and CDR2 is YFSETQ. Losses at the gene ends were 2 bases for V and 2 bases for J; bases not matched to a gene: 4. The CDR3 has 15 residues. CDR3 coding DNA: TGCGCCAGCAGCTTACAGGGGACAGCCTACAATGAGCAGTTCTTC. Translated, it gives CASSLQGTAYNEQFF.

This clonotype was counted many times. The genes are TRBV28 and TRBJ2-1, with TRBD1 as a possible D gene (6 bases). Germline V lookup: CDR1 MDHEN, CDR2 SYDVKM. The CDR3 spans 16 residues. V dropped 6 bases and J dropped 3 bases, with 18 bases sitting between them. DNA of the CDR3: TGTGCCAGCAGGACACCGGGACACACTATCTACAATGAGCAGTTCTTC. Protein product: CASRTPGHTIYNEQFF.

This clonotype was picked up many times. The V call is TRBV29-1, the J call TRBJ1-6; 7 nucleotides line up with TRBD1. The CDR3 is made up of 14 amino acids. Trimming removed 6 bases from V and 7 bases from J; junction bases left unmatched: 9. Germline values: CDR1 SQVTM, CDR2 ANQGSEA. The CDR3 loop reads CSVQAGGENSPLHF. The CDR3 DNA reads as TGCAGCGTACAAGCAGGGGGAGAGAATTCACCCCTCCACTTT.

This clonotype was detected ten times or more. This chain joins TRBV20-1 and TRBJ2-1; perhaps D is TRBD1 or TRBD2 (6 bases each). Looked up from germline, CDR1 is DFQATT and CDR2 is SNEGSKA (reference sequence). The CDR3 consists of 15 residues. V dropped 0 bases and J dropped 8 bases, with 17 bases sitting between them. The CDR3 sequence is CSARDGGLGGDEQFF. Here the CDR3 DNA reads TGCAGTGCTAGAGACGGTGGGTTGGGGGGCGATGAGCAGTTCTTC.

This clonotype was detected ten times or more. The V call is TRBV29-1, the J call TRBJ2-7; D unresolved. Trimming removed 4 bases from V and 2 bases from J, with 9 bases in between. Germline CDR1 is SQVTM and CDR2 is ANQGSEA. The length of the CDR3 is 12 residues. DNA of the CDR3: TGCAGCGTTGTTGATAGCCCCTACGAGCAGTACTTC. Translating it yields CSVVDSPYEQYF.

This clonotype showed up just a few times. The chain combines TRBV6-6 with TRBJ2-1; TRBD2 might be the D (5 bases). The length of the CDR3 is 16 residues. V was cut by 7 bases and J by 8 bases, with 24 bases left in between. The germline V gene has CDR1 MNHNY and CDR2 SVGAGI (reference sequence). CDR3 region: CASTDSRDRSWDEQFF. The CDR3 region has the DNA TGTGCCAGCACCGACTCCCGGGATCGCTCCTGGGATGAGCAGTTCTTC.

This clonotype came up many times. This chain links TRBV18 with TRBJ2-3; 7 bases are a match to TRBD1. There are 16 residues in the CDR3. CDR1 KGHSH and CDR2 LQKENI come from the germline V gene. J was trimmed by 2 bases and V by 4 bases; bases with no gene match: 9. The CDR3 reads CASSRGQAPITDTQYF. In nucleotides, the CDR3 is TGTGCCAGCTCACGCGGACAGGCCCCAATCACAGATACGCAGTATTTT.

This clonotype was recorded many times. The chain links TRBV10-3 to TRBJ2-5; 13 positions match TRBD2. CDR3 length: 17 amino acids. The J segment lost 3 bases and the V segment lost 0 bases, leaving 4 bases of the junction unmatched. Germline V gene lookup returns CDR1 ENHRY and CDR2 SYGVKD. The CDR3 bases are TGTGCCATCAGTGAGTCACCGGGACTAGCGGGGAAAGAGACCCAGTACTTC. This encodes CAISESPGLAGKETQYF.

This clonotype has at least ten counts. The chain has TRBV12-3 or TRBV12-4 and TRBJ1-4, with D perhaps TRBD1 (5 bases). Deletions cut 4 bases from V and 7 bases from J, with 16 bases between. The CDR3 length is 15 residues. CDR3 loop: CASSSGFRDREKLFF. The CDR3 DNA reads as TGTGCCAGCAGTTCGGGTTTCAGGGATCGTGAAAAACTGTTTTTT.

The sample holds many counts of this clonotype. The chain employs TRBV9 and TRBJ1-6, with unresolved D. The CDR3 contains 17 residues. V lost 3 bases and J lost 0, with 13 bases in between. The germline CDR1 and CDR2 sequences are SGDLS and YYNGEE. Here the CDR3 DNA reads TGTGCCAGCAGCGGATTGCGCCGGAGCTCCTATAATTCACCCCTCCACTTT. Amino acids: CASSGLRRSSYNSPLHF.

Only a few counts were recorded for this clonotype. The V and J genes are TRBV28 and TRBJ1-6; D gene uncertain. V was pared by 5 bases and J by 1 base, with 6 bases between. The CDR3 is 14 residues long. Looked up from germline, CDR1 is MDHEN and CDR2 is SYDVKM. The CDR3 DNA is TGTGCCAGCAGTATTGAGTCCTATAATTCACCCCTCCACTTT. Encoded protein: CASSIESYNSPLHF. The entire variable domain, with the rest obtained from reference TRBV28 and TRBJ1-6, is as follows: DVKVTQSSRYLVKRTGEKVFLECVQDMDHENMFWYRQDPGLGLRLIYFSYDVKMKEKGDIPEGYSVSREKKERFSLILESASTNQTSMYLCASSIESYNSPLHFGNGTRLTVT.

This clonotype was counted at least ten times. V usage is TRBV18 and J usage is TRBJ1-5; 7 bases are shared with TRBD1. This CDR3 comprises 15 residues. In germline, CDR1 is KGHSH, CDR2 LQKENI. Trimming took 1 base from V and 3 from J; bases not matched to a gene: 3. The CDR3 DNA sequence: TGTGCCAGCTCACCACAGGGGGCCCACAATCAGCCCCAGCATTTT. Translation gives CASSPQGAHNQPQHF.

This clonotype has at least ten counts. CDR3 DNA sequence: TGTGCCAGCAGTTACAGCGGAAACCGCGGGAATACGCAGTATTTT. Its protein product is CASSYSGNRGNTQYF. The rearrangement uses TRBV6-5 and TRBJ2-3, with D possibly being TRBD2 (6 bases). This CDR3 spans 15 amino acids. The V end was cut by 2 bases, the J end by 7 bases, with 16 bases between. Germline V lookup: CDR1 MNHEY, CDR2 SVGAGI.

The V gene is TRBV3-1, the J gene TRBJ2-2; 9 positions agree with TRBD2. The CDR3 runs 18 residues. V lost 2 bases, J lost 3 bases, and 10 bases stayed unmatched. From germline, CDR1 is LGHDT and CDR2 YNNKEL (reference sequence). The CDR3 region is CASSQLYEREVDTGELFF. The CDR3 coding sequence is TGTGCCAGCAGCCAACTTTACGAGCGGGAGGTCGACACCGGGGAGCTGTTTTTT.

This clonotype has a count of ten or more. V usage is TRBV6-1 and J usage is TRBJ2-7; possible D gene TRBD2, 5 bases. The germline V and J ends were trimmed by 2 bases and 4 bases, with 9 bases remaining between them. The CDR3 runs to 13 residues. The germline V gene has CDR1 MNHNS and CDR2 SASEGT. CDR3 DNA: TGTGCCAGCAGTGAAAGTCGGGGTTACGAGCAGTACTTC. It translates to CASSESRGYEQYF.

Ten or more counts support this clonotype. The CDR3 coding sequence is TGTGCCAGCAGCCCTAACCTAGGAGGGTTGAATGAGCAGTTCTTC. Translating gives CASSPNLGGLNEQFF. This chain connects TRBV11-2 to TRBJ2-1; perhaps TRBD2 as D (6 bases). Per the germline V gene, CDR1 is SGHAT and CDR2 is FQNNGV. Trimming took 5 bases from V and 7 from J, leaving 18 bases between them. This CDR3 has 15 amino acids.

This clonotype occurred many times. This rearrangement joins TRBV3-1 to TRBJ1-3; 8 nucleotides agree with TRBD1. Looked up from germline, CDR1 is LGHDT and CDR2 is YNNKEL (reference sequence). The CDR3 has 17 amino acids. Unmatched junction bases numbered 7, after V lost 3 bases and J lost 0 bases. The CDR3 nucleotides read TGTGCCAGCAGCCACCAGCCTCAGGGGGCCTCTGGAAACACCATATATTTT. This sequence encodes CASSHQPQGASGNTIYF.

This clonotype was seen at least ten times. V and J are TRBV11-2 and TRBJ2-1, with TRBD2 matching over 11 bases. Germline-derived CDR1 and CDR2 are SGHAT and FQNNGV. V lost 1 base, J lost 7 bases, and 3 bases stayed unmatched. This CDR3 region has 15 residues. The chain's CDR3 is CASSLVLAGENEQFF. The CDR3 DNA reads TGTGCCAGCAGCTTAGTACTAGCGGGGGAAAATGAGCAGTTCTTC.

This clonotype was seen at least ten times. V and J are TRBV5-1 and TRBJ2-3; 7 bases match TRBD2. The CDR3 length is 14 residues. Germline V gene lookup returns CDR1 SGHRS and CDR2 YFSETQ. With V trimmed by 4 bases and J by 5 bases, 7 bases remained unmatched. The CDR3 DNA reads as TGCGCCAGCAGCCCCGGGACTAACAGAGATACGCAGTATTTT. This codes for CASSPGTNRDTQYF. Filled out from reference TRBV5-1 and TRBJ2-3, the complete variable domain reads KAGVTQTPRYLIKTRGQQVTLSCSPISGHRSVSWYQQTPGQGLQFLFEYFSETQRNKGNFPGRFSGRQFSNSRSEMNVSTLELGDSALYLCASSPGTNRDTQYFGPGTRLTVL.

This clonotype came up many times. This likely came from a read error, as a far larger clone is one base away. The rearrangement links TRBV5-4 to TRBJ2-1; D ambiguous. V gave up 4 bases and J gave up 4 bases, with 3 bases separating them. There are 11 residues in the CDR3. CDR1 SGHNT and CDR2 YYREEE come from the germline V gene (reference sequence). DNA of the CDR3: TGTGCCAGCAGCGATTACAATGAGCAGTTCTTC. Translated: CASSDYNEQFF.

At least ten counts were recorded for this clonotype. The V gene is TRBV20-1, the J gene TRBJ2-3; no clear D. This CDR3 is 14 amino acids long. Trimming removed 0 bases at V and 6 bases at J, with 13 bases between. Germline V CDR1 and CDR2: DFQATT, SNEGSKA (reference sequence). CDR3 loop: CSAREGSGADTQYF. The CDR3, as DNA: TGCAGTGCTAGAGAGGGATCCGGTGCCGATACGCAGTATTTT.

This chain joins TRBV7-9 and TRBJ1-1; TRBD1 aligns across 7 bases. In germline, CDR1 is SEHNR, CDR2 FQNEAQ (reference sequence). The CDR3 totals 14 residues. The trim removed 5 bases at V and 3 bases at J, leaving 6 bases unmatched. DNA of the CDR3: TGTGCCAGCAGCCGATCAGACAGGGACACTGAAGCTTTCTTT. Translation gives CASSRSDRDTEAFF.

Ten or more counts support this clonotype. V usage is TRBV20-1 and J usage is TRBJ2-7; D may be TRBD1 (5 bases). Germline CDR1 reads DFQATT; CDR2 reads SNEGSKA (reference sequence). CDR3 length: 13 amino acids. Deletions cut 6 bases from V and 4 bases from J, with 16 bases between. The CDR3 DNA sequence: TGCAGTGCAGGACCGACAGCGACGTACGAGCAGTACTTC. Its translation is CSAGPTATYEQYF.

This clonotype was recorded many times. This chain joins TRBV12-3 or TRBV12-4 and TRBJ1-2; D not resolved. CDR3 length: 15 amino acids. The V gene lost 2 bases and the J gene lost 3 bases, with 13 bases spanning the gap. In DNA form, the CDR3 reads TGTGCCAGCAGTTTAAGCGGACCGCCCTACTATGGCTACACCTTC. Its translation: CASSLSGPPYYGYTF.